This T cell receptor (beta chain) was sequenced for a study of T-cell memory formation after mild COVID-19. Germline lookup yields CDR1 SSHAT and CDR2 FNYEAQ (reference sequence). This CDR3 has 16 amino acids. V gave up 5 bases and J gave up 4 bases, with 20 bases separating them. Each CDR3 protein is one row after TCRdb ran MiXCR on the 5' RACE reads. This sample has some 190,000 distinct CDR3 sequences, with about 16% found just once. This chain links TRBV7-7 with TRBJ1-2; no definite D call. The specimen was PBMCs or a T cell subset sorted from them (not recorded which). This clonotype was sampled from an adult woman who had mild COVID-19 (a few samples of this study predate the infection). Cell type and time point are not known. CDR3 sequence reads: CASSPDFSRYRYGYTF. CDR3 bases: TGTGCCAGCAGCCCGGACTTTTCCCGCTACCGCTATGGCTACACCTTC.